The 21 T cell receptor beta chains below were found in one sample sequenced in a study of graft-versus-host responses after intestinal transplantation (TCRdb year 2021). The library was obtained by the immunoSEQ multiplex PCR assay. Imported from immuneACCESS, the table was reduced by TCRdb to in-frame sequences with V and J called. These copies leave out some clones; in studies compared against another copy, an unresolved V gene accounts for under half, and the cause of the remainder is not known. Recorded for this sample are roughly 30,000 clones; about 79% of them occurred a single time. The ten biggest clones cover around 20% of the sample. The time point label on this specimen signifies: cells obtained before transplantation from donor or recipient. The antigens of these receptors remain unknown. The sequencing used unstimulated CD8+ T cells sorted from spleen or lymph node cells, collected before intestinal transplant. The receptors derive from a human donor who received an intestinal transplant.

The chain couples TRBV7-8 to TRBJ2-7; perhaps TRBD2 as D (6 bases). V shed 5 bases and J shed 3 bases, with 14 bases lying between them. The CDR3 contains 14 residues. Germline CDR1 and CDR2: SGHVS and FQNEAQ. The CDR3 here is CASSPAGDHYEQYF. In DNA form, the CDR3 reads TGTGCCAGCAGCCCAGCGGGCGATCACTACGAGCAGTACTTC. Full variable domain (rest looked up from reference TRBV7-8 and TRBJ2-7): GAGVSQSPRYKVAKRGQDVALRCDPISGHVSLFWYQQALGQGPEFLTYFQNEAQLDKSGLPSDRFFAERPEGSVSTLKIQRTQQEDSAVYLCASSPAGDHYEQYFGPGTRLTVT.

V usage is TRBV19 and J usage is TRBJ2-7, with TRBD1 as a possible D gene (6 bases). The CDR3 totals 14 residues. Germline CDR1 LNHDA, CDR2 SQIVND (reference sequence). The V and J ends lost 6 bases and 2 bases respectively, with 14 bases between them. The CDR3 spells CASRDSRNPYEQYF. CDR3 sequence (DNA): TGTGCCAGTAGGGACAGCCGTAACCCCTACGAGCAGTACTTC.

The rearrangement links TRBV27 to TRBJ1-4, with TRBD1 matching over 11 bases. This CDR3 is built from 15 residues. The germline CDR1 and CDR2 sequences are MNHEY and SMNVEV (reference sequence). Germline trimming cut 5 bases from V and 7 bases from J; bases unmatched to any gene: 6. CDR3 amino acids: CASSVGQGVAEKLFF. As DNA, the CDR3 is TGTGCCAGCAGTGTGGGACAGGGGGTTGCTGAAAAACTGTTTTTT.

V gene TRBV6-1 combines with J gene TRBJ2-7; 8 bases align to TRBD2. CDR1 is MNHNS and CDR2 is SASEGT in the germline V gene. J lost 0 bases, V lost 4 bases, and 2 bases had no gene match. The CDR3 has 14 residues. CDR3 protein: CASSATSVSYEQYF. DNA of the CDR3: TGTGCCAGCAGTGCGACTAGCGTCTCCTACGAGCAGTACTTC.

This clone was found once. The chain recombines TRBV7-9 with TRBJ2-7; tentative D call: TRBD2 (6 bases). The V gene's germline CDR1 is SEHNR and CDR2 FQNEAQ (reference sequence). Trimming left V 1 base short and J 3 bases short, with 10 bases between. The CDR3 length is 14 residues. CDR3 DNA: TGTGCCAGCAGCTTAGTCGGAGGGTACTACGAGCAGTACTTC. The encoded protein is CASSLVGGYYEQYF.

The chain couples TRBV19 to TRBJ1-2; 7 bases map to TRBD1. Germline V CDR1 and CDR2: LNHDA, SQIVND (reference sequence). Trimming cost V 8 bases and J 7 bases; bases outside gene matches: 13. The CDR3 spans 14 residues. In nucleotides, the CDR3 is TGTGCCAGTTTTGACTTACAGGGGCTCCTTGGCTACACCTTC. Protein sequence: CASFDLQGLLGYTF.

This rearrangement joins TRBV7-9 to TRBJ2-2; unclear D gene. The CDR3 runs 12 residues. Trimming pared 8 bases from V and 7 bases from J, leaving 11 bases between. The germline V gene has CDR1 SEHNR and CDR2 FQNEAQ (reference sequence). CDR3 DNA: TGTGCCAGCTCGACTGGCGGCGGGGAGCTGTTTTTT. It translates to CASSTGGGELFF.

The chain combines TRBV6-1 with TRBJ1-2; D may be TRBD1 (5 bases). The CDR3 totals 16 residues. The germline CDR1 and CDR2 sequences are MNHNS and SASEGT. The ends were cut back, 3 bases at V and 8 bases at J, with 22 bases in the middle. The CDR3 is CASSDRWVGGGGGYTF. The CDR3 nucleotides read TGTGCCAGCAGTGATCGGTGGGTCGGGGGGGGAGGCGGCTACACCTTC.

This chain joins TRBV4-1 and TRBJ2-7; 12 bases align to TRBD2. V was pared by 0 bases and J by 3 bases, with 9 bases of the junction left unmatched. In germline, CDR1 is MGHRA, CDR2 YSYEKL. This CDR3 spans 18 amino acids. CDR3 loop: CASSQDGLAGGLIYEQYF. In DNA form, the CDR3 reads TGCGCCAGCAGCCAAGATGGGCTAGCGGGAGGGCTGATCTACGAGCAGTACTTC.

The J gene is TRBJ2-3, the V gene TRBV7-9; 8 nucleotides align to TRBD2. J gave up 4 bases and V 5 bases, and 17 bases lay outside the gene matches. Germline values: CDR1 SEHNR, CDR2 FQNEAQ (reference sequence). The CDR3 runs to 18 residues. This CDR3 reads CASSPRPQSGSPPDTQYF. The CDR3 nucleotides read TGTGCCAGCAGCCCCAGACCCCAGAGCGGGAGTCCCCCAGATACGCAGTATTTT.

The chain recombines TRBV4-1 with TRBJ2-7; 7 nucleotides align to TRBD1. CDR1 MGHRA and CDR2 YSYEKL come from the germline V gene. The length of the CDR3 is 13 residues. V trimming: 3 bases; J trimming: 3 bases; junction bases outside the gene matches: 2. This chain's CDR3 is CASSQGQNYEQYF. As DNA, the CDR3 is TGCGCCAGCAGCCAGGGACAGAACTACGAGCAGTACTTC.

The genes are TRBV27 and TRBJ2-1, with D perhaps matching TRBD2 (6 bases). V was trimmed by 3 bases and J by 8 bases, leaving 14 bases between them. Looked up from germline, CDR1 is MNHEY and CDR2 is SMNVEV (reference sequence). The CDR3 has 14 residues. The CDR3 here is CASSLGLGGDEQFF. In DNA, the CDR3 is TGTGCCAGCAGTTTGGGCCTGGGGGGAGATGAGCAGTTCTTC.

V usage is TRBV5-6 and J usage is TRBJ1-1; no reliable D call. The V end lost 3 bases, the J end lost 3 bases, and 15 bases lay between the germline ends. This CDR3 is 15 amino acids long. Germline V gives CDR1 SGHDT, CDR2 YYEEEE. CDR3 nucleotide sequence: TGTGCCAGCAGCTCCACCAAGCTGGCGGACACTGAAGCTTTCTTT. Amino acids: CASSSTKLADTEAFF.

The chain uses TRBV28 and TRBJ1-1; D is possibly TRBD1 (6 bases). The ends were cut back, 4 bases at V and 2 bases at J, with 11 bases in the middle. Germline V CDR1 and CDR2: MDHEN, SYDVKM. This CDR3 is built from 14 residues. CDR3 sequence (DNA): TGTGCCAGCAGTTCTTGGACAGAAAACACTGAAGCTTTCTTT. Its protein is CASSSWTENTEAFF.

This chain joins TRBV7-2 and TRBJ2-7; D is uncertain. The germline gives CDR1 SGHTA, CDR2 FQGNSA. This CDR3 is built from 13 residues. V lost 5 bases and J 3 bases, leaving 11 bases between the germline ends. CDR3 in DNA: TGTGCCAGCAGCCCCGTGTCGGGCTACGAGCAGTACTTC. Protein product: CASSPVSGYEQYF.

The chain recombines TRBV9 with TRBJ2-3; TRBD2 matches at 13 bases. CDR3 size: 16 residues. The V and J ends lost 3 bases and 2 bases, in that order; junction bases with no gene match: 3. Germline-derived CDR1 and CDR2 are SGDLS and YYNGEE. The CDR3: CASSAGTSGVTDTQYF. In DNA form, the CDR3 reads TGTGCCAGCAGCGCCGGGACTAGCGGGGTCACAGATACGCAGTATTTT. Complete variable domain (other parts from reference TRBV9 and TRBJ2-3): DSGVTQTPKHLITATGQRVTLRCSPRSGDLSVYWYQQSLDQGLQFLIQYYNGEERAKGNILERFSAQQFPDLHSELNLSSLELGDSALYFCASSAGTSGVTDTQYFGPGTRLTVL.

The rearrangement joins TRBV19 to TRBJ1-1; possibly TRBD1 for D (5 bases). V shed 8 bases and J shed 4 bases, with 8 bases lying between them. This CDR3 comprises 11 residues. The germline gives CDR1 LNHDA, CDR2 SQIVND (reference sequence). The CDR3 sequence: CASQGGTEAFF. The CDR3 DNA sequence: TGTGCCAGTCAGGGAGGCACTGAAGCTTTCTTT.

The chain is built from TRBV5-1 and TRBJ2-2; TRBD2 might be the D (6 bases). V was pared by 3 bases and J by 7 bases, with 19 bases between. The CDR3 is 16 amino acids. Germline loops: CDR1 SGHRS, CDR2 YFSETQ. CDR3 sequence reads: CASSSWDGSGDGELFF. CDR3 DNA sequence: TGCGCCAGCAGCTCCTGGGACGGCTCGGGGGACGGGGAGCTGTTTTTT.

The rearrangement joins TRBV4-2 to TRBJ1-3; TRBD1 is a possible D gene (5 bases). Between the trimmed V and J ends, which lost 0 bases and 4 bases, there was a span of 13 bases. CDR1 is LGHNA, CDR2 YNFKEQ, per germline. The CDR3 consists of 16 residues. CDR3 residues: CASSQERGAPGNTIYF. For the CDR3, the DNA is TGTGCCAGCAGCCAAGAAAGGGGTGCTCCGGGAAACACCATATATTTT.

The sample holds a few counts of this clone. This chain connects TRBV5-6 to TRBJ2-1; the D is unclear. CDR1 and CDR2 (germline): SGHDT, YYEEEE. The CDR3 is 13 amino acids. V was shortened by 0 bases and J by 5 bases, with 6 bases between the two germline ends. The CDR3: CASSLGPDNEQFF. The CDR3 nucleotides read TGTGCCAGCAGCTTGGGGCCAGACAATGAGCAGTTCTTC.

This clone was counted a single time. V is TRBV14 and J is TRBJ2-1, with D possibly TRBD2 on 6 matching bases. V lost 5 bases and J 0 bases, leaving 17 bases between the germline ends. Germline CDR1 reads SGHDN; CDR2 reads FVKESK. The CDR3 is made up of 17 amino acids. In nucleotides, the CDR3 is TGTGCCAGCAGCACTCTCGGCGCCGGGAGCTCCTACAATGAGCAGTTCTTC. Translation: CASSTLGAGSSYNEQFF. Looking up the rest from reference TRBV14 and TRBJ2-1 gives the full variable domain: EAGVTQFPSHSVIEKGQTVTLRCDPISGHDNLYWYRRVMGKEIKFLLHFVKESKQDESGMPNNRFLAERTGGTYSTLKVQPAELEDSGVYFCASSTLGAGSSYNEQFFGPGTRLTVL.